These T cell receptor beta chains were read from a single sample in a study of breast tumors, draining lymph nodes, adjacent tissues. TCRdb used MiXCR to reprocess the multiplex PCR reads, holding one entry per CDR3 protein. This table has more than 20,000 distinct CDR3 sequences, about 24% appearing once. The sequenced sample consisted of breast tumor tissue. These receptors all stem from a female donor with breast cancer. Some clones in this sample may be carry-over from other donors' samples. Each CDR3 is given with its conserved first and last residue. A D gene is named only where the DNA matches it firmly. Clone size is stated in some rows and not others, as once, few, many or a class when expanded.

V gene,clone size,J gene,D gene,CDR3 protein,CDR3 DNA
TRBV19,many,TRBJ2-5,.,CASSTGETQYF,TGTGCCAGTAGTACGGGGGAGACCCAGTACTTC
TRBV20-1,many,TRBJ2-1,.,CSASSAYYNEQFF,TGCAGTGCTAGCTCCGCGTACTACAATGAGCAGTTCTTC
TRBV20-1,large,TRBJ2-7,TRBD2,CSARDPAASGHYEQYF,TGCAGTGCTAGAGATCCCGCGGCTAGCGGGCACTACGAGCAGTACTTC
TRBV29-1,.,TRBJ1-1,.,CSVMNTEAFF,TGCAGCGTAATGAACACTGAAGCTTTCTTT
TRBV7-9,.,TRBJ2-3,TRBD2,CASSASPGLAGADTQYF,TGTGCCAGCAGCGCTTCACCGGGACTAGCGGGCGCAGATACGCAGTATTTT
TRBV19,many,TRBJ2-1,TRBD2,CASSKGLAGADNEQFF,TGTGCCAGTAGTAAGGGACTAGCGGGAGCGGACAATGAGCAGTTCTTC
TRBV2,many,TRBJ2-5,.,CASSLLAAYQETQYF,TGTGCCAGCAGCCTCTTAGCGGCGTACCAAGAGACCCAGTACTTC
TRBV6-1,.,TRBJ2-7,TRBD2,CASSEGGGPSYEQYF,TGTGCCAGCAGTGAGGGGGGAGGGCCCTCCTACGAGCAGTACTTC
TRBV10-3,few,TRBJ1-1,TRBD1,CAISGRGRDTEAFF,TGTGCCATCAGTGGCAGGGGGCGAGACACTGAAGCTTTCTTT
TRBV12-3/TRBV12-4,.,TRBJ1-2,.,CASSLEERAYGYTF,TGTGCCAGCAGTCTTGAGGAGAGGGCCTATGGCTACACCTTC
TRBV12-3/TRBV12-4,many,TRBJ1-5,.,CASSLGEVQPQHF,TGTGCCAGCAGTTTGGGGGAGGTCCAGCCCCAGCATTTT
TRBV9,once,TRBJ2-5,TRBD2,CASSPRTSGQETQYF,TGTGCCAGCAGCCCACGGACTAGCGGCCAAGAGACCCAGTACTTC
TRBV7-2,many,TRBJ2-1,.,CASSRQDMGTYNEQFF,TGTGCCAGCAGCCGCCAAGATATGGGCACCTACAATGAGCAGTTCTTC
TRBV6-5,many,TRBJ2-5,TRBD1,CASRDQGVLEETQYF,TGTGCCAGCAGGGATCAGGGGGTTCTTGAGGAGACCCAGTACTTC
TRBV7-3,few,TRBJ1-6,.,CASSLYRAETYNSPLHF,TGTGCCAGCAGCCTGTACAGGGCGGAGACCTATAATTCACCCCTCCACTTT